The rows below give T cell receptor beta chains drawn from one sample of a study of T cell responses to AZD1222 COVID-19 vaccine. Profiled with immunoSEQ multiplex PCR; TCRdb holds only in-frame clones, not every one. The sample contains under 130,000 clones, 87% of which appear only once. The sequencing here drew on peripheral blood, taken 28 days after the second AZD1222 dose. Receptors were obtained from an adult who received the AZD1222 COVID-19 vaccine. Both conserved end residues are part of each CDR3. A D gene is named only where the DNA matches it firmly. Clone size is not always given. Where it is, it says once, few, many or a class for expanded clones.

TRBV30	.	TRBD1	TRBJ2-7	TGTGCCTGGAGGCCTCGTGGACAGGGGCGAAACTACGAGCAGTACTTC	CAWRPRGQGRNYEQYF
TRBV5-1	.	TRBD2	TRBJ2-1	TGCGCCAGCAAGGGGGGTAGCGGGATAGATTGGAATGAGCAGTTCTTC	CASKGGSGIDWNEQFF
TRBV7-6	.	TRBD1	TRBJ1-2	TGTGCCAGCAGCTTATGTCAGGGGGGCAATGGCTACACCTTC	CASSLCQGGNGYTF
TRBV3-1/TRBV3-2	.	TRBD2	TRBJ2-7	TGTGCCAGCAGTCCTAGCGGGAGGGCCTCCTACGAGCAGTACTTC	CASSPSGRASYEQYF
TRBV27	.	.	TRBJ1-6	TGTGCCAGCAGTTCCCCCTTAGAAGGGCTTAATTCACCCCTCCACTTT	CASSSPLEGLNSPLHF
TRBV10-3	.	TRBD1	TRBJ1-2	TGTGCCATCAGCCCGAAAGGGGACAGGGTCTTGGGCTACACCTTC	CAISPKGDRVLGYTF
TRBV27	.	.	TRBJ1-2	TGTGCCAGCACCCCCCTTGGGCGGGGGGCTAACTATGGCTACACCTTC	CASTPLGRGANYGYTF
TRBV9	.	TRBD1	TRBJ2-2	TGTGCCAGCAGCGGGGGAGGGACAGGGAGCTTCGACACCGGGGAGCTGTTTTTT	CASSGGGTGSFDTGELFF
TRBV12-3/TRBV12-4	.	.	TRBJ2-1	TGTGCCAGCAGTTACTACAATGAGCAGTTCTTC	CASSYYNEQFF
TRBV28	.	TRBD1	TRBJ2-7	TGTGCCAGCAGATACAGGGGGAGAACCTACGAGCAGTACTTC	CASRYRGRTYEQYF
TRBV12-3/TRBV12-4	.	.	TRBJ1-1	TGTGCCAGCAGTTTCGGGTTCAGGACTGAAGCTTTCTTT	CASSFGFRTEAFF
TRBV4-1	.	.	TRBJ1-6	TGCGCCAGCAGCCAAGATGTGGGACTCTATAATTCACCCCTCCACTTT	CASSQDVGLYNSPLHF
TRBV2	once	TRBD1	TRBJ1-1	TGTGCCAGCAGTGGGGACAGGGCTTTTTATGCTTTCTTT	CASSGDRAFYAFF